The T cell receptor beta chain described here comes from a study of regulatory T cells in long-lasting Graves disease. Study-wide findings and caveats: Persistent disease was associated with favored TRBV28 usage and with favored use of TRBJ1-2 and TRBJ2-5.

This clonotype was recorded many times. Its antigen remains unidentified. This CDR3 contains 15 residues. Losses at the gene ends were 3 bases for V and 3 bases for J; bases not matched to a gene: 4. CDR1 and CDR2 from the germline V gene are SGHAT and FQNNGV. Time point denoted: newly diagnosed GD, antithyroid drugs for less than 3 months. Scientists built the TCR library using RNA that was extracted from PBMCs. Assembly of TCR beta libraries relied on iRepertoire HTBI primers together with Arm-PCR of CDR3 regions. One entry per CDR3 protein results from TCRdb running MiXCR on the multiplex PCR reads. The profile shows fewer than 550,000 distinct CDR3 sequences, more than 15% of them singletons. A further study also used this sample, focusing on T cells in Graves' hyperthyroidism and ophthalmopathy. From that report: Stable hyperthyroidism was told apart from ophthalmopathy by a model built on 13 V-J features.

This chain connects TRBV11-2 to TRBJ2-7; TRBD2 matches 11 bases. Here the sequenced sample was peripheral blood mononuclear cells (PBMCs), taken at new diagnosis, from a patient treated with antithyroid drugs. This receptor was taken from a woman aged 40-65 years with Graves disease. The chain's CDR3 is CASSFLAGGHYEQYF. The DNA of the CDR3 is TGTGCCAGCAGCTTCCTAGCGGGGGGACACTACGAGCAGTACTTC.